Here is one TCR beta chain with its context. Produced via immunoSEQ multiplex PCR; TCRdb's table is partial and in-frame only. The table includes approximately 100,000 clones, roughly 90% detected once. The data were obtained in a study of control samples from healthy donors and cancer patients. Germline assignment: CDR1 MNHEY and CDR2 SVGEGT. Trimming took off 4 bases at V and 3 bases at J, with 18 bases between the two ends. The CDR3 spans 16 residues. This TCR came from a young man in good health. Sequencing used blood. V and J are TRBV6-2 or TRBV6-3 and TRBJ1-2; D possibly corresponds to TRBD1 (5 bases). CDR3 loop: CASSFSRDLRHYGYTF. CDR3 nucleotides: TGTGCCAGCAGTTTCTCAAGGGACTTGAGACACTATGGCTACACCTTC.